These 23 T cell receptor beta chains share one sample of origin, sequenced in a study of CD8+ T cells in alopecia areata. It was cDNA, reverse transcribed from extracted RNA, that served as the sequencing template. Libraries were prepared by immunoSEQ multiplex PCR; TCRdb keeps only in-frame clonotypes and omits some of them. The sample lists 150,000 or so clones, around 50% occurring once. Treatment denoted: oral pan-JAK inhibitor, 5-10 mg twice daily. The sequencing used CD8+ T cells sorted from blood, collected at week 4, from a patient treated with tofacitinib. The source is a human donor with alopecia areata.

Only a few counts were recorded for this clone. The chain links TRBV7-9 to TRBJ1-5, with no clear D. Germline CDR1 SEHNR, CDR2 FQNEAQ (reference sequence). The germline V and J ends were trimmed by 5 bases and 2 bases, with 10 bases remaining between them. This CDR3 is 14 amino acids long. This chain's CDR3 is CASSPYSGNQPQHF. The CDR3, as DNA: TGTGCCAGCAGCCCTTATTCCGGCAATCAGCCCCAGCATTTT.

This clone has a single count. This CDR3 is CAISESTDDNYGYTF. CDR3 DNA: TGTGCCATCAGTGAGTCAACGGATGATAACTATGGCTACACCTTC. V usage is TRBV10-3 and J usage is TRBJ1-2; no definite D call. From germline, CDR1 is ENHRY and CDR2 SYGVKD. V lost 0 bases to trimming and J lost 1 base, with 9 bases between them. The CDR3 runs 15 residues.

The chain is built from TRBV27 and TRBJ1-2, with D unresolved. V was trimmed by 3 bases and J by 0 bases, leaving 11 bases between them. This CDR3 region has 15 residues. Germline values: CDR1 MNHEY, CDR2 SMNVEV (reference sequence). CDR3 in amino acids: CASSFIGESNYGYTF. CDR3 in DNA: TGTGCCAGCAGTTTCATTGGAGAATCTAACTATGGCTACACCTTC.

At least ten counts were recorded for this clone. The chain has TRBV11-2 and TRBJ1-2; no reliable D call. The V gene lost 1 base and the J gene lost 7 bases, with 1 base spanning the gap. CDR3 size: 10 residues. Germline lookup yields CDR1 SGHAT and CDR2 FQNNGV. The DNA of the CDR3 is TGTGCCAGCAGCTTAGTTGGCTACACCTTC. Translated, it gives CASSLVGYTF.

The chain joins TRBV4-3 to TRBJ1-3; D remains ambiguous. CDR1 and CDR2 from the germline V gene are LGHNA and YSLEER. The CDR3 contains 14 residues. Deletions cut 0 bases from V and 2 bases from J, with 5 bases between. CDR3 residues: CASSQDSAGNTIYF. CDR3 nucleotides: TGCGCCAGCAGCCAAGATTCAGCTGGAAACACCATATATTTT.

The CDR3 here is CASRTMTGGGSPLHF. In DNA form, the CDR3 reads TGTGCCAGCAGGACCATGACAGGGGGCGGTTCACCCCTCCACTTT. This chain links TRBV6-5 with TRBJ1-6, with 10 positions matching TRBD1. This CDR3 is built from 15 residues. In germline, CDR1 is MNHEY, CDR2 SVGAGI. V dropped 6 bases and J dropped 9; count of bases not matched to a gene: 8.

The chain couples TRBV7-2 to TRBJ1-6; D is uncertain. Between the trimmed V and J ends, which lost 1 base and 8 bases, there was a span of 3 bases. Per the germline V gene, CDR1 is SGHTA and CDR2 is FQGNSA. The CDR3 runs to 12 residues. The CDR3 coding sequence is TGTGCCAGCAGCTTAGTTTATTCACCCCTCCACTTT. It yields the protein CASSLVYSPLHF. Together with reference TRBV7-2 and TRBJ1-6, the CDR3 gives the full variable domain: GAGVSQSPSNKVTEKGKDVELRCDPISGHTALYWYRQSLGQGLEFLIYFQGNSAPDKSGLPSDRFSAERTGGSVSTLTIQRTQQEDSAVYLCASSLVYSPLHFGNGTRLTVT.

This clone was detected a few times. This chain uses TRBV5-1 with TRBJ2-5; D unclear. In germline, CDR1 is SGHRS, CDR2 YFSETQ. Trimming cost V 4 bases and J 3 bases, with 13 bases left between them. The CDR3 extends over 14 amino acids. CDR3 sequence (DNA): TGCGCCAGCAGCAATGACCCCAGTGAAGAGACCCAGTACTTC. It is translated as CASSNDPSEETQYF.

The CDR3 DNA sequence: TGTGCCAGCAGTTACGGTCCAGGGTACAATGAGCAGTTCTTC. Its translation is CASSYGPGYNEQFF. The V and J genes are TRBV6-5 and TRBJ2-1, with a possible D match to TRBD1 (5 bases). V shed 2 bases and J shed 4 bases, with 9 bases lying between them. This CDR3 is 14 amino acids long. CDR1 is MNHEY and CDR2 is SVGAGI in the germline V gene.

The chain is built from TRBV4-2 and TRBJ2-3, with TRBD2 matching over 12 bases. The junction had 5 bases not matched to a gene; V was cut back by 0 bases and J by 4 bases. CDR1 is LGHNA and CDR2 is YNFKEQ in the germline V gene. The CDR3 contains 17 residues. The CDR3: CASSQDWASGGADTQYF. In DNA, the CDR3 is TGTGCCAGCAGCCAAGATTGGGCTAGCGGGGGGGCAGATACGCAGTATTTT.

This clone appeared once. The chain recombines TRBV6-1 with TRBJ2-7, with D perhaps TRBD1 (5 bases). V lost 10 bases and J lost 1, with 11 bases in between. From germline, CDR1 is MNHNS and CDR2 SASEGT. The CDR3 totals 12 residues. The CDR3 DNA reads TGTGCCACGAAAACAGGTTCCTACGAGCAGTACTTC. It translates to CATKTGSYEQYF.

The chain links TRBV13 to TRBJ2-7; tentative D call: TRBD1 (5 bases). The CDR3 totals 15 residues. Per germline, CDR1 PRHDT and CDR2 FYEKMQ (reference sequence). The ends were cut back, 5 bases at V and 2 bases at J, with 16 bases in the middle. Here the CDR3 reads CASSPGQGPTYEQYF. As DNA, the CDR3 is TGTGCCAGCAGCCCAGGTCAGGGCCCCACCTACGAGCAGTACTTC.

The genes are TRBV13 and TRBJ1-2; D remains unclear. V shed 5 bases and J shed 8 bases, with 18 bases lying between them. CDR1 and CDR2 from the germline V gene are PRHDT and FYEKMQ (reference sequence). The length of the CDR3 is 14 residues. Written as DNA, the CDR3 is TGTGCCAGCAGCCGAGGTGGGGTCCGAGGAGGCTACACCTTC. Translated: CASSRGGVRGGYTF. The full variable domain, rest sourced from reference TRBV13 and TRBJ1-2, is AAGVIQSPRHLIKEKRETATLKCYPIPRHDTVYWYQQGPGQDPQFLISFYEKMQSDKGSIPDRFSAQQFSDYHSELNMSSLELGDSALYFCASSRGGVRGGYTFGSGTRLTVV.

The chain has TRBV13 and TRBJ2-1; 9 bases agree with TRBD2. Germline CDR1 is PRHDT and CDR2 is FYEKMQ (reference sequence). V dropped 3 bases and J dropped 6; count of bases not matched to a gene: 6. This CDR3 comprises 15 residues. The CDR3 bases are TGTGCCAGCAGCTTCGGTGCGGGGGGGCTCAATGAGCAGTTCTTC. Translation gives CASSFGAGGLNEQFF.

Regarding this clone: The sample contains more than one DNA sequence encoding this CDR3. The V gene is TRBV29-1, the J gene TRBJ1-1, with TRBD1 identical over 8 bases. The V segment lost 3 bases and the J segment 6 bases; nucleotides outside the gene matches: 3. This CDR3 has 12 residues. Germline V gives CDR1 SQVTM, CDR2 ANQGSEA. The CDR3 sequence: CSVERTGPEAFF. The CDR3 DNA reads TGCAGCGTTGAGAGGACAGGGCCTGAAGCTTTCTTT.

By share, this clone counts as medium-sized. V gene TRBV19 combines with J gene TRBJ2-2; D possibly matches TRBD1 or TRBD2 (5 bases each). V lost 5 bases to trimming and J lost 2 bases, with 9 bases between them. This CDR3 is 14 amino acids long. Germline-derived CDR1 and CDR2 are LNHDA and SQIVND (reference sequence). The CDR3 DNA sequence: TGTGCCAGTAGTGCACGGGACAACACCGGGGAGCTGTTTTTT. It codes for CASSARDNTGELFF.

The chain is built from TRBV4-1 and TRBJ2-3; D perhaps matches TRBD2 (7 bases). CDR1 MGHRA and CDR2 YSYEKL come from the germline V gene. Trimming cost V 5 bases and J 5 bases, with 14 bases left between them. CDR3 size: 14 residues. The CDR3 nucleotides read TGCGCCAGCAGCGGGAGGGGGGCGAGAGATACGCAGTATTTT. It is translated as CASSGRGARDTQYF.

CDR3 sequence reads: CAISQGQGGNTIYF. CDR3 DNA: TGTGCCATCAGCCAGGGACAGGGAGGAAACACCATATATTTT. The chain carries TRBV10-3 and TRBJ1-3; 9 positions match TRBD1. V was pared by 6 bases and J by 4 bases, with 4 bases of the junction left unmatched. In germline, CDR1 is ENHRY, CDR2 SYGVKD. This CDR3 contains 14 residues.

The chain is built from TRBV29-1 and TRBJ2-2; 10 bases align to TRBD1. V lost 6 bases to trimming and J lost 3 bases; unmatched junction nucleotides: 10. CDR1 SQVTM and CDR2 ANQGSEA come from the germline V gene. The CDR3 covers 16 residues. In DNA form, the CDR3 reads TGCAGCGTCCTCCCGGGACAGGGGATGTACACCGGGGAGCTGTTTTTT. Protein product: CSVLPGQGMYTGELFF.

Many counts were recorded for this clone. This chain joins TRBV6-1 and TRBJ1-6, with 10 bases matching TRBD1. In germline, CDR1 is MNHNS, CDR2 SASEGT. The CDR3 consists of 15 residues. V lost 0 bases and J lost 7; bases outside the gene matches: 0. In DNA, the CDR3 is TGTGCCAGCAGTGAAGCGACAGGGGGCAATTCACCCCTCCACTTT. Its protein is CASSEATGGNSPLHF.

This clone was recorded at least ten times. The chain combines TRBV19 with TRBJ2-1; 9 bases align to TRBD2. Trimming removed 8 bases from V and 4 bases from J; junction bases left unmatched: 6. This CDR3 is 14 amino acids long. Per the germline V gene, CDR1 is LNHDA and CDR2 is SQIVND (reference sequence). The CDR3 nucleotides read TGTGCCAGTGGAAAGCGGGAGGTATACAATGAGCAGTTCTTC. This codes for CASGKREVYNEQFF.

The J gene is TRBJ2-7, the V gene TRBV7-9; D possibly corresponds to TRBD2 (6 bases). This CDR3 region has 14 residues. The V and J ends lost 4 bases and 5 bases respectively, with 15 bases between them. Germline CDR1 and CDR2: SEHNR and FQNEAQ (reference sequence). CDR3 in amino acids: CASSSTASGDEQYF. CDR3 DNA: TGTGCCAGCAGCTCGACCGCGTCGGGAGACGAGCAGTACTTC.

This clone was seen a handful of times. This chain joins TRBV5-6 and TRBJ2-1; 7 positions match TRBD2. This CDR3 is 16 amino acids long. V was clipped by 0 bases and J by 4 bases; unmatched bases: 7. The germline V gene encodes CDR1 SGHDT and CDR2 YYEEEE. This CDR3 reads CASSLAELADYNEQFF. In DNA form, the CDR3 reads TGTGCCAGCAGCTTGGCCGAGCTAGCGGATTACAATGAGCAGTTCTTC. The full variable domain, with the rest looked up from reference TRBV5-6 and TRBJ2-1, is DAGVTQSPTHLIKTRGQQVTLRCSPKSGHDTVSWYQQALGQGPQFIFQYYEEEERQRGNFPDRFSGHQFPNYSSELNVNALLLGDSALYLCASSLAELADYNEQFFGPGTRLTVL.